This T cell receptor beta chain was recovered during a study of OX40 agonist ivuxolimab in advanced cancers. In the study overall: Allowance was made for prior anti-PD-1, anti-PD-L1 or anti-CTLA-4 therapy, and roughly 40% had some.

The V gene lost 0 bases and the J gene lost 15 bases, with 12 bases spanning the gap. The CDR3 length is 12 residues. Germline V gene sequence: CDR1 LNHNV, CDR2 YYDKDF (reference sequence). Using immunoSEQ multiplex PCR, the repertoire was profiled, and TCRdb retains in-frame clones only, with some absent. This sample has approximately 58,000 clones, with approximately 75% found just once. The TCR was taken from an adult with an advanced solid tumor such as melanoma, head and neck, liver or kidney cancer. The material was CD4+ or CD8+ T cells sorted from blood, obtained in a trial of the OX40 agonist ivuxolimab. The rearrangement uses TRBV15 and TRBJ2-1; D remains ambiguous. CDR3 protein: CATSRDEGSPFF. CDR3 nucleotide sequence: TGTGCCACCAGCAGAGATGAAGGGTCGCCGTTCTTC.